The 24 T cell receptor beta chains given below trace back to one sample, sequenced in a study of response to subunit inactivated influenza vaccine. One entry per CDR3 protein results from TCRdb running MiXCR on the RT-PCR reads. The table has 550,000 to 800,000 distinct CDR3 sequences, around 14% seen once. The source material was PBMCs from blood, sampled 11 to 12 days after vaccination. These receptor sequences come from a man in his forties or fifties who received an inactivated influenza vaccine.

The gene calls are TRBV7-8 and TRBJ2-1, with 11 positions matching TRBD2. V shed 5 bases, J shed 2 bases, and the junction held 11 bases outside the gene matches. The CDR3 contains 18 residues. Germline V gene data show CDR1 as SGHVS and CDR2 as FQNEAQ. CDR3 amino acids: CASSLYSSGGPAYNEQFF. DNA for the CDR3: TGTGCCAGCAGCCTATACTCTAGCGGGGGGCCCGCCTACAATGAGCAGTTCTTC. Combining the CDR3 with reference TRBV7-8 and TRBJ2-1 gives the whole variable domain GAGVSQSPRYKVAKRGQDVALRCDPISGHVSLFWYQQALGQGPEFLTYFQNEAQLDKSGLPSDRFFAERPEGSVSTLKIQRTQQEDSAVYLCASSLYSSGGPAYNEQFFGPGTRLTVL.

The chain is built from TRBV12-3 or TRBV12-4 and TRBJ2-1; the match to TRBD1 covers 7 bases. The CDR3 consists of 16 residues. With V trimmed by 7 bases and J by 1 base, 10 bases remained unmatched. CDR3 residues: CASTFTGAGSYNEQFF. In nucleotides, the CDR3 is TGTGCCAGCACCTTCACAGGGGCTGGGTCCTACAATGAGCAGTTCTTC.

J is TRBJ1-1 and V is TRBV6-6; the match to TRBD1 covers 7 bases. The CDR3 covers 13 residues. Germline V gene sequence: CDR1 MNHNY, CDR2 SVGAGI (reference sequence). V lost 7 bases to trimming and J lost 4 bases; unmatched junction nucleotides: 6. DNA of the CDR3: TGTGCCAGCAAAGAGACAGGGTCCACTGAAGCTTTCTTT. Amino acids: CASKETGSTEAFF.

V and J are TRBV27 and TRBJ1-2; 12 positions match TRBD1. V lost 4 bases, J lost 5 bases, and 2 bases stayed unmatched. Germline values: CDR1 MNHEY, CDR2 SMNVEV (reference sequence). This CDR3 has 14 amino acids. CDR3 DNA: TGTGCCAGCAGTTGGGGACAGGGGGCATATGGCTACACCTTC. Translating gives CASSWGQGAYGYTF.

The chain is built from TRBV20-1 and TRBJ2-7; 16 nucleotides match TRBD2. The CDR3 spans 17 residues. Trimming removed 1 base from V and 5 bases from J; junction bases left unmatched: 8. CDR1 and CDR2 (germline): DFQATT, SNEGSKA (reference sequence). The CDR3 nucleotides read TGCAGTGCTAGAGCCGGGACTAGCGGGAGGGCCGTGCACGAGCAGTACTTC. The encoded protein is CSARAGTSGRAVHEQYF.

This clonotype was counted a few times. This chain connects TRBV5-1 to TRBJ2-1, with D unclear. V gave up 2 bases and J gave up 7 bases, with 19 bases separating them. The CDR3 is made up of 16 amino acids. Germline V gene sequence: CDR1 SGHRS, CDR2 YFSETQ. The CDR3 coding sequence is TGCGCCAGCAGCTTCACATCGGTGGGCAGCCAGAATGAGCAGTTCTTC. Protein product: CASSFTSVGSQNEQFF. Full variable domain (missing parts from reference TRBV5-1 and TRBJ2-1): KAGVTQTPRYLIKTRGQQVTLSCSPISGHRSVSWYQQTPGQGLQFLFEYFSETQRNKGNFPGRFSGRQFSNSRSEMNVSTLELGDSALYLCASSFTSVGSQNEQFFGPGTRLTVL.

The rearrangement links TRBV20-1 to TRBJ2-3; possibly TRBD2 for D (5 bases). Germline V gene lookup returns CDR1 DFQATT and CDR2 SNEGSKA (reference sequence). The CDR3 is 14 amino acids. CDR3 DNA: TGCAATGCCGACGAAGCGGCCAGCACAGATACGCAGTATTTT. The encoded protein is CNADEAASTDTQYF.

This clonotype was counted ten times or more. The chain joins TRBV18 to TRBJ2-7; D tentatively reads TRBD1 or TRBD2 (5 bases each). Trimming took off 3 bases at V and 3 bases at J, with 12 bases between the two ends. CDR1 and CDR2 (germline): KGHSH, LQKENI. There are 14 residues in the CDR3. CDR3 in amino acids: CASSPPGPNYEQYF. CDR3 DNA: TGTGCCAGCTCACCCCCGGGACCAAACTACGAGCAGTACTTC.

Comment on this clonotype: An end of the junction differs from the germline gene, which may be a read error. The rearrangement joins TRBV5-1 to TRBJ2-2; D uncertain. Looked up from germline, CDR1 is SGHRS and CDR2 is YFSETQ. The CDR3 has 16 residues. The DNA for the CDR3 is TGCGCCAGCAGCCTACCGCCACCCGCGAACATCGGGGAGCTGTTTTTT. Amino acid sequence: CASSLPPPANIGELFF.

This rearrangement joins TRBV30 to TRBJ2-3; TRBD2 matches 8 bases. This CDR3 comprises 13 residues. The J segment lost 9 bases and the V segment lost 1 base, leaving 6 bases of the junction unmatched. Germline CDR1 GTSNPN, CDR2 SVGIG (reference sequence). CDR3 DNA: TGTGCCTGGAGTGGCCTAGCGGGCACCACGCAGTATTTT. Translating gives CAWSGLAGTTQYF.

The chain recombines TRBV7-2 with TRBJ2-7, with D perhaps matching TRBD1 or TRBD2 (5 bases each). This CDR3 comprises 14 residues. Germline CDR1 reads SGHTA; CDR2 reads FQGNSA. With 1 base removed from V and 5 bases from J, the gap between germline ends came to 12 bases. The CDR3: CASSLVSGPHEQYF. CDR3 in DNA: TGTGCCAGCAGCTTAGTCTCGGGGCCGCACGAGCAGTACTTC.

The V gene is TRBV7-7, the J gene TRBJ2-5; weak D call: TRBD2 (5 bases). In germline, CDR1 is SSHAT, CDR2 FNYEAQ (reference sequence). Trimming shortened V by 5 bases and J by 4 bases, and 11 bases separated the two germline ends. This CDR3 has 13 amino acids. CDR3 protein: CASSRGPGETQYF. CDR3 bases: TGTGCCAGCAGCCGGGGTCCCGGAGAGACCCAGTACTTC.

The rearrangement links TRBV28 to TRBJ2-1; 10 nucleotides line up with TRBD2. The CDR3 loop spans 15 amino acids. CDR1 MDHEN and CDR2 SYDVKM come from the germline V gene. J was trimmed by 9 bases and V by 2 bases; bases with no gene match: 7. CDR3 coding DNA: TGTGCCAGCAGTTTAGGGCTAGCGGGAGAGATTGAGCAGTTCTTC. Translated, it gives CASSLGLAGEIEQFF.

The table lists this clonotype with a few counts. The chain couples TRBV7-9 to TRBJ2-5, with no clear D. The CDR3 length is 12 residues. Deletions cut 3 bases from V and 7 bases from J, with 9 bases between. In germline, CDR1 is SEHNR, CDR2 FQNEAQ (reference sequence). The CDR3 region has the DNA TGTGCCAGCAGCTTGGAGCATGGGACCCAGTACTTC. As protein: CASSLEHGTQYF. Full variable domain (missing parts from reference TRBV7-9 and TRBJ2-5): DTGVSQNPRHKITKRGQNVTFRCDPISEHNRLYWYRQTLGQGPEFLTYFQNEAQLEKSRLLSDRFSAERPKGSFSTLEIQRTEQGDSAMYLCASSLEHGTQYFGPGTRLLVL.

This clonotype was observed a few times. The chain is built from TRBV20-1 and TRBJ1-4, with 7 bases lining up with TRBD1. Germline CDR1 DFQATT, CDR2 SNEGSKA (reference sequence). This CDR3 is built from 14 residues. Trimming removed 6 bases from V and 3 bases from J; junction bases left unmatched: 7. Written as DNA, the CDR3 is TGCAGTGCAATGACAGGGCCGGCTAATGAAAAACTGTTTTTT. Translation: CSAMTGPANEKLFF.

This clonotype occurred a few times. The V call is TRBV10-3, the J call TRBJ2-5, with TRBD2 matching over 7 bases. Germline V gene lookup returns CDR1 ENHRY and CDR2 SYGVKD. The CDR3 extends over 13 amino acids. Trimming took 10 bases from V and 5 from J; bases not matched to a gene: 10. The CDR3 sequence: CATGGSWGETQYF. The CDR3 nucleotides read TGTGCCACCGGGGGGAGTTGGGGGGAGACCCAGTACTTC.

This clonotype was detected a few times. V gene TRBV12-3 or TRBV12-4 combines with J gene TRBJ1-4; D ambiguous. The CDR3 totals 14 residues. Trimming cost V 6 bases and J 3 bases, with 11 bases left between them. CDR3 residues: CASRVGASNEKLFF. The CDR3 bases are TGTGCCAGCAGGGTGGGCGCATCTAATGAAAAACTGTTTTTT.

The gene calls are TRBV27 and TRBJ1-5; TRBD1 is a possible D gene (6 bases). Germline lookup yields CDR1 MNHEY and CDR2 SMNVEV (reference sequence). V was trimmed by 4 bases and J by 0 bases, leaving 13 bases between them. This CDR3 is 16 amino acids long. This chain's CDR3 is CASSSFQGHSNQPQHF. CDR3 in DNA: TGTGCCAGCAGTTCCTTTCAGGGACATAGCAATCAGCCCCAGCATTTT.

This clonotype turned up a few times. This chain's CDR3 is CASRLLAGGYNEQFF. CDR3 in DNA: TGTGCCAGCAGGTTACTAGCGGGAGGTTACAATGAGCAGTTCTTC. The chain carries TRBV7-2 and TRBJ2-1; 12 nucleotides align to TRBD2. CDR1 is SGHTA, CDR2 FQGNSA, per germline. The CDR3 sequence is 15 residues long. Trimming at V came to 6 bases and at J to 4 bases, leaving 4 bases not matched to a gene.

This chain uses TRBV12-3 or TRBV12-4 with TRBJ1-5; D is possibly TRBD1 (6 bases). This CDR3 is 12 amino acids long. V lost 6 bases and J lost 6, with 9 bases in between. The CDR3 loop reads CASSRGRQPQHF. CDR3 bases: TGTGCCAGCAGCCGGGGGCGTCAGCCCCAGCATTTT.

This chain uses TRBV29-1 with TRBJ2-3; unclear D gene. V dropped 2 bases and J dropped 3 bases, with 9 bases sitting between them. Per the germline V gene, CDR1 is SQVTM and CDR2 is ANQGSEA. The length of the CDR3 is 13 residues. CDR3 DNA: TGCAGCGTTGAATCGGGTTGGACAGATACGCAGTATTTT. Protein product: CSVESGWTDTQYF.

This rearrangement joins TRBV6-2 or TRBV6-3 to TRBJ2-7; D possibly matches TRBD1 or TRBD2 (6 bases each). Deletions cut 5 bases from V and 0 bases from J, with 17 bases between. The V gene's germline CDR1 is MNHEY and CDR2 SVGEGT. CDR3 size: 16 residues. CDR3: CASSSPYRGLSYEQYF. In nucleotides, the CDR3 is TGTGCCAGCAGTAGCCCGTACCGGGGGCTCTCCTACGAGCAGTACTTC.

This rearrangement joins TRBV20-1 to TRBJ1-5; 8 bases line up with TRBD1. Germline-derived CDR1 and CDR2 are DFQATT and SNEGSKA (reference sequence). The CDR3 extends over 14 amino acids. The trim removed 3 bases at V and 2 bases at J, leaving 3 bases unmatched. The CDR3 DNA follows: TGCAGTGCTAGCAAGACAGGGGGCAATCAGCCCCAGCATTTT. It translates to CSASKTGGNQPQHF.

This clonotype was observed a handful of times. This chain connects TRBV20-1 to TRBJ1-2; D uncertain. The CDR3 runs to 11 residues. The V end was cut by 6 bases, the J end by 7 bases, with 12 bases between. Germline loops: CDR1 DFQATT, CDR2 SNEGSKA (reference sequence). CDR3 sequence reads: CSAWTEFGYTF. The DNA of the CDR3 is TGCAGTGCATGGACCGAGTTTGGCTACACCTTC.